Reported below is one T cell receptor (beta chain). The antigen is undetermined. This sample is drawn from a study of monozygotic twins with inflammatory bowel disease. Study-level results: No one strong IBD-associated signal or clonotype was supported.

The authors drew roughly 2.5 ml of blood from each donor. Germline V gene lookup returns CDR1 MGHRA and CDR2 YSYEKL. The CDR3 consists of 19 residues. With approximately 16 and 10 cycles respectively, two nested PCRs were carried out on TCRalpha and TCRbeta cDNA. For each CDR3 protein, TCRdb gives one entry from its re-call of the 5' RACE reads, without DNA. Its table lists about 300,000 distinct CDR3 sequences. The TCR sequence derives from a human donor with ulcerative colitis or Crohn's disease, or a healthy co-twin of an affected twin (not recorded which). Sequencing was performed on blood. This chain joins TRBV4-1 and TRBJ2-7; the D call of TRBD2 rests on TCRdb alone, since no DNA is present to check it. The CDR3 spells CASSPNLFGLAGRTYEQYF.